This TCR beta chain was identified during a study of blood T cell repertoires in COVID-19. The overall study: COVID-19 samples, acute and convalescent, were from the United States, Italy and Spain. PBMCs, B-cell-depleted T cells, or T cells provided the cDNA or gDNA that made up the material.

This clone has more than one count but fewer than ten. This CDR3 spans 14 amino acids. Trimming removed 4 bases at V and 0 bases at J, with 9 bases between. Germline V gene lookup returns CDR1 WSHSY and CDR2 SAAADI. As processed by the authors: The assay estimated nucleated cells by amplifying reference gene primers. Assay: immunoSEQ multiplex PCR; the TCRdb copy retains only in-frame clones and omits some. V and J calls and clone size are copied from that table; D and trimming were computed from the DNA. The table includes around 200,000 clones, less than 90% detected once. This clonotype was sampled from a man aged 25 to 45 with acute or convalescent COVID-19. The chain employs TRBV10-2 and TRBJ1-1; D remains unclear. The sample taken for sequencing was peripheral blood. Written as DNA, the CDR3 is TGCGCCAGCAGTGCGGGAGGCCTGAACACTGAAGCTTTCTTT. Translation: CASSAGGLNTEAFF.